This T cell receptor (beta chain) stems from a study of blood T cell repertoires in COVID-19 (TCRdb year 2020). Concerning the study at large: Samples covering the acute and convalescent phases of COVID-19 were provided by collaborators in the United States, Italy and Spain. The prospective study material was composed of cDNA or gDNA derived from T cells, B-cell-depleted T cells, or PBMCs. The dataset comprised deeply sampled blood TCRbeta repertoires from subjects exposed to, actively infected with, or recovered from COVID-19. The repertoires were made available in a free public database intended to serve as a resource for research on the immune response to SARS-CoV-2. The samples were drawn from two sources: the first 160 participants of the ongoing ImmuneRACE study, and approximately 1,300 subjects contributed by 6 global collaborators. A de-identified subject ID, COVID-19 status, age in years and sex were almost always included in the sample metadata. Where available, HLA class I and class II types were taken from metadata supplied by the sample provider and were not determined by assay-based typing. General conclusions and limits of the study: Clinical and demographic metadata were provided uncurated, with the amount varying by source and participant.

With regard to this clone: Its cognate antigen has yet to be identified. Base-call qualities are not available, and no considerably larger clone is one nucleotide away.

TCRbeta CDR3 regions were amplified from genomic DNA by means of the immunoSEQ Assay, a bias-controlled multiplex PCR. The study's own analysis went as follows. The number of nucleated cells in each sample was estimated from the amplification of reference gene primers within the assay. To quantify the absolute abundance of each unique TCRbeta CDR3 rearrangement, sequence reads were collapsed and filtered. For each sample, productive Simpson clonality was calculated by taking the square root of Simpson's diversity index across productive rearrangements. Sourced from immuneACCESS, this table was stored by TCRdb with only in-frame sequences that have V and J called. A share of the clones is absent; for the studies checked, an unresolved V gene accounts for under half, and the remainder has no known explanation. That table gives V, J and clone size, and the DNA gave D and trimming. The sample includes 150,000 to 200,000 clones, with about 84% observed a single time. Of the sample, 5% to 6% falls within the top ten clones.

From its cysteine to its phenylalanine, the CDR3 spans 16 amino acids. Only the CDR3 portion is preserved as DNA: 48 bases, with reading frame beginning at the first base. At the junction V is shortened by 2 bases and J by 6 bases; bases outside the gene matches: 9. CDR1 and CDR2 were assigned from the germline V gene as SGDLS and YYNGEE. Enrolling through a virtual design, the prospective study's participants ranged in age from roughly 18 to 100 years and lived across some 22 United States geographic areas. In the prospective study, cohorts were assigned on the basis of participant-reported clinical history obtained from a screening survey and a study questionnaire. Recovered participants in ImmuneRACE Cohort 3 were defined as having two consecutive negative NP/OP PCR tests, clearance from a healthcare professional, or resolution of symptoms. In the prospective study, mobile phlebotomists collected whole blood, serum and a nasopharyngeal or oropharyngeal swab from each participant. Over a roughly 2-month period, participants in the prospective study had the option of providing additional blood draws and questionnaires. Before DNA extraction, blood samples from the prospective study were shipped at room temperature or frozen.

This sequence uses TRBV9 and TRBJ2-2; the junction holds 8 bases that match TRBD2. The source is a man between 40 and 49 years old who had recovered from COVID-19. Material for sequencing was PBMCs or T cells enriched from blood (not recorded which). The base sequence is TGTGCCAGCAGCGTGGCGCCGGGACTAGGATCCGGGGAGCTGTTTTTT. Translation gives CASSVAPGLGSGELFF.